These 28 T cell receptor beta chains share one sample of origin, sequenced in a study of blood T cell repertoires in COVID-19. Sequencing was performed with immunoSEQ multiplex PCR; in TCRdb, only in-frame clones are kept and a portion is missing. In the table there are some 200,000 clones, around 83% of which are singletons. Sequenced sample: peripheral blood. These receptors all come from a woman between 70 and 85 years old with COVID-19, enrolled during active disease.

This chain connects TRBV7-3 to TRBJ2-5; no firm D call. The length of the CDR3 is 15 residues. Trimming left V 2 bases short and J 2 bases short, with 12 bases between. Per germline, CDR1 SGHTA and CDR2 FQGTGA. The CDR3 sequence: CASSLVSGPQETQYF. DNA for the CDR3: TGTGCCAGCAGCTTAGTCTCCGGTCCTCAAGAGACCCAGTACTTC.

The V gene is TRBV30, the J gene TRBJ1-4, with D unclear. This CDR3 contains 15 residues. Germline V gene sequence: CDR1 GTSNPN, CDR2 SVGIG (reference sequence). The V end lost 0 bases, the J end lost 6 bases, and 14 bases lay between the germline ends. CDR3 region: CAWSVDGSGYEKLFF. Here the CDR3 DNA reads TGTGCCTGGAGTGTAGACGGCAGCGGATATGAAAAACTGTTTTTT.

This clone was observed a few times. The CDR3: CASSIGGGQGRGYTF. CDR3 nucleotides: TGTGCCAGCAGCATAGGGGGCGGACAGGGGAGAGGCTACACCTTC. The chain employs TRBV28 and TRBJ1-2; the match to TRBD1 covers 9 bases. The germline V gene has CDR1 MDHEN and CDR2 SYDVKM. The CDR3 extends over 15 amino acids. V shed 6 bases, J shed 8 bases, and the junction held 13 bases outside the gene matches.

In DNA form, the CDR3 reads TGTGCCAGCAGCGATCGCAATGAGCAGTTCTTC. Its protein is CASSDRNEQFF. The chain combines TRBV9 with TRBJ2-1; D is unresolved. CDR3 length equals 11 residues. CDR1 is SGDLS and CDR2 is YYNGEE in the germline V gene. Trimming took off 3 bases at V and 6 bases at J, with 4 bases between the two ends.

V usage is TRBV7-2 and J usage is TRBJ1-5, with a weak D call TRBD1 (6 bases). V was trimmed by 1 base and J by 6 bases, leaving 10 bases between them. CDR3 length: 14 residues. Germline lookup yields CDR1 SGHTA and CDR2 FQGNSA. CDR3 bases: TGTGCCAGCAGCTTAGTCAGGGGAAGTCAGCCCCAGCATTTT. The encoded protein is CASSLVRGSQPQHF.

Comment on this clone: At one boundary the junction diverges from the germline segment, which might be a read error. The rearrangement joins TRBV5-1 to TRBJ2-7; maybe TRBD1 (6 bases). The CDR3 is made up of 13 amino acids. CDR1 SGHRS and CDR2 YFSETQ come from the germline V gene. The CDR3 nucleotides read TGCGCCAGCAGCTTGGACGGTGGGCAGGGGCTGGACTTC. As protein: CASSLDGGQGLDF.

The rearrangement joins TRBV19 to TRBJ1-6; D might be TRBD1 (5 bases). The V and J ends lost 8 bases and 4 bases respectively, with 12 bases between them. Germline V gene lookup returns CDR1 LNHDA and CDR2 SQIVND (reference sequence). The CDR3 is made up of 14 amino acids. CDR3 sequence: CASHAGSYNSPLHF. The DNA of the CDR3 is TGTGCCAGTCATGCAGGGTCGTATAATTCACCCCTCCACTTT.

This chain links TRBV19 with TRBJ1-5; D might be TRBD1 (5 bases). Germline-derived CDR1 and CDR2 are LNHDA and SQIVND (reference sequence). Between the trimmed V and J ends, which lost 0 bases and 11 bases, there was a span of 11 bases. This CDR3 contains 13 residues. The CDR3 nucleotides are TGTGCCAGTAGTATAGACAGACAGACAGCCCAGCATTTT. Translating gives CASSIDRQTAQHF.

This clone was counted once. The chain joins TRBV3-1 (or the pseudogene TRBV3-2) to TRBJ2-2, with TRBD2 matching 12 bases. The CDR3 covers 17 residues. Germline V gene data show CDR1 as LGHDT and CDR2 as YNNKEL (reference sequence). After removal of 4 bases from V and 5 bases from J, the junction contained 8 bases not matched to a gene. CDR3 sequence reads: CASSLGTSGRGTGELFF. The CDR3 nucleotides read TGTGCCAGCAGCCTCGGGACTAGCGGGCGGGGGACCGGGGAGCTGTTTTTT.

This chain uses TRBV6-6 with TRBJ1-1; D is uncertain. This CDR3 region has 12 residues. V lost 6 bases to trimming and J lost 2 bases, with 7 bases between them. Per germline, CDR1 MNHNY and CDR2 SVGAGI (reference sequence). This chain's CDR3 is CASRAANTEAFF. In DNA, the CDR3 is TGTGCCAGCAGAGCCGCCAACACTGAAGCTTTCTTT.

There are a few counts of this clone. The V and J genes are TRBV6-1 and TRBJ2-7; D unresolved. V was cut by 3 bases and J by 0 bases, with 12 bases left in between. The CDR3 covers 15 residues. Germline V gives CDR1 MNHNS, CDR2 SASEGT. CDR3 residues: CASSETPLSSYEQYF. The CDR3, as DNA: TGTGCCAGCAGTGAGACACCCCTTAGCTCCTACGAGCAGTACTTC.

The chain recombines TRBV30 with TRBJ2-7; D possibly corresponds to TRBD1 (5 bases). Trimming stripped 0 bases from V and 6 bases from J, with 15 bases between. The CDR3 has 14 amino acids. The germline gives CDR1 GTSNPN, CDR2 SVGIG (reference sequence). This CDR3 reads CAWSVGASTSEQYF. CDR3 bases: TGTGCCTGGAGTGTAGGGGCCTCCACATCCGAGCAGTACTTC.

This clone has more than one count but fewer than ten. This chain joins TRBV6-4 and TRBJ2-1; 8 bases map to TRBD2. In germline, CDR1 is MRHNA, CDR2 SNTAGT. With V trimmed by 4 bases and J by 8 bases, 7 bases remained unmatched. The CDR3 has 14 amino acids. The CDR3 DNA sequence: TGTGCCAGCAGTGGGAGCGGGGGCGTTGATGAGCAGTTCTTC. This sequence encodes CASSGSGGVDEQFF.

The rearrangement uses TRBV3-1 (or the pseudogene TRBV3-2) and TRBJ1-5; the match to TRBD1 covers 7 bases. Germline trimming cut 6 bases from V and 6 bases from J; bases unmatched to any gene: 11. The CDR3 has 15 residues. Germline CDR1 reads LGHDT; CDR2 reads YNNKEL (reference sequence). CDR3 DNA sequence: TGTGCCAGCAGTCACACAGGGGCCCTGGGTCAGCCCCAGCATTTT. It is translated as CASSHTGALGQPQHF.

The genes are TRBV28 and TRBJ2-7; 7 positions match TRBD1. The length of the CDR3 is 14 residues. Germline lookup yields CDR1 MDHEN and CDR2 SYDVKM. V was clipped by 5 bases and J by 0 bases; unmatched bases: 4. The CDR3 spells CASSQGGSSYEQYF. CDR3 DNA: TGTGCCAGCAGTCAAGGGGGCAGCTCCTACGAGCAGTACTTC.

The J gene is TRBJ1-5, the V gene TRBV15, with 7 bases fitting TRBD1. CDR1 is LNHNV, CDR2 YYDKDF, per germline (reference sequence). The J segment lost 1 base and the V segment lost 3 bases, leaving 3 bases of the junction unmatched. The CDR3 covers 15 residues. The CDR3 reads CATSSVRGSNQPQHF. For the CDR3, the DNA is TGTGCCACCAGCAGTGTCAGGGGGAGCAATCAGCCCCAGCATTTT.

The chain joins TRBV24-1 to TRBJ2-1, with 8 nucleotides matching TRBD2. The V gene end was trimmed by 5 bases and the J gene end by 3 bases; junction bases not matched to a gene: 8. CDR1 is KGHDR, CDR2 SFDVKD, per germline. This CDR3 is 16 amino acids long. CDR3 sequence: CATSARGAGGYNEQFF. For the CDR3, the DNA is TGTGCCACCAGTGCCCGAGGCGCGGGAGGCTACAATGAGCAGTTCTTC.

This chain joins TRBV18 and TRBJ1-1, with D perhaps matching TRBD1 (6 bases). The CDR3 loop spans 15 amino acids. The germline CDR1 and CDR2 sequences are KGHSH and LQKENI. Deletions cut 3 bases from V and 11 bases from J, with 22 bases between. CDR3: CASSPKISWDNEAFF. CDR3 bases: TGTGCCAGCTCACCCAAAATCTCATGGGACAACGAGGCTTTCTTT.

This clone was detected once. This chain links TRBV7-2 with TRBJ2-1; 7 positions match TRBD1. The CDR3 is 12 residues long. After removal of 4 bases from V and 7 bases from J, the junction contained 1 base not matched to a gene. Germline assignment: CDR1 SGHTA and CDR2 FQGNSA. The CDR3 reads CASSWTGNEQFF. As DNA, the CDR3 is TGTGCCAGCAGCTGGACAGGAAATGAGCAGTTCTTC.

The chain carries TRBV6-5 and TRBJ1-2; D remains unclear. Trimming removed 2 bases at V and 0 bases at J, with 10 bases between. Germline CDR1 MNHEY, CDR2 SVGAGI. This CDR3 is 15 amino acids long. CDR3 in DNA: TGTGCCAGCAGTTACCAAACACGGGCTAACTATGGCTACACCTTC. Translated: CASSYQTRANYGYTF.

CDR3 loop: CASSLMTGNNEQFF. DNA for the CDR3: TGTGCCAGCAGCCTAATGACAGGGAACAATGAGCAGTTCTTC. The chain carries TRBV14 and TRBJ2-1; 7 bases align to TRBD1. V dropped 4 bases and J dropped 5; count of bases not matched to a gene: 5. Germline CDR1 reads SGHDN; CDR2 reads FVKESK. The CDR3 is 14 residues long.

The chain couples TRBV4-3 to TRBJ2-5; 11 positions agree with TRBD2. This CDR3 comprises 16 residues. The trim removed 1 base at V and 4 bases at J, leaving 5 bases unmatched. Germline CDR1 and CDR2: LGHNA and YSLEER. For the CDR3, the DNA is TGCGCCAGCAGCCAAGGCCTAGCGGGAGGAGGAGAGACCCAGTACTTC. Its translation: CASSQGLAGGGETQYF.

This chain connects TRBV7-2 to TRBJ2-7; possible D gene TRBD1, 7 bases. Germline V gene data show CDR1 as SGHTA and CDR2 as FQGNSA. The CDR3 is made up of 14 amino acids. V was trimmed by 5 bases and J by 3 bases, leaving 14 bases between them. DNA of the CDR3: TGTGCCAGCAGCCCAGGGGGGAGTGTCTACGAGCAGTACTTC. This gives the protein CASSPGGSVYEQYF.

On this clone itself: The same CDR3 also results from other DNA sequences found in this sample. The chain employs TRBV6-2 or TRBV6-3 and TRBJ1-1; the D is unclear. CDR1 is MNHEY and CDR2 is SVGEGT in the germline V gene. The CDR3 loop spans 13 amino acids. V was pared by 0 bases and J by 1 base, with 3 bases between. The DNA for the CDR3 is TGTGCCAGCAGTTACTCGAGGAACACTGAAGCTTTCTTT. Translated: CASSYSRNTEAFF.

The chain combines TRBV30 with TRBJ1-1; the D is unclear. V was clipped by 3 bases and J by 3 bases, with 5 bases between them. Germline V lookup: CDR1 GTSNPN, CDR2 SVGIG (reference sequence). The CDR3 contains 11 residues. CDR3 nucleotide sequence: TGTGCCTGGAGCCTTGACACTGAAGCTTTCTTT. Its protein is CAWSLDTEAFF. The full variable domain, rest sourced from reference TRBV30 and TRBJ1-1, is SQTIHQWPATLVQPVGSPLSLECTVEGTSNPNLYWYRQAAGRGLQLLFYSVGIGQISSEVPQNLSASRPQDRQFILSSKKLLLSDSGFYLCAWSLDTEAFFGQGTRLTVV.

The CDR3 DNA follows: TGTGCCAGCAGCTTGGGGGACAGGGGTTTCACTGAAGCTTTCTTT. Translation: CASSLGDRGFTEAFF. The chain employs TRBV5-6 and TRBJ1-1; 10 nucleotides match TRBD1. Germline V gene data show CDR1 as SGHDT and CDR2 as YYEEEE. V shed 0 bases, J shed 4 bases, and the junction held 3 bases outside the gene matches. CDR3 length: 15 residues.

V is TRBV7-2 and J is TRBJ2-3; 11 nucleotides align to TRBD2. The V and J ends lost 5 bases and 6 bases, in that order; junction bases with no gene match: 10. CDR3 length: 16 amino acids. Germline V lookup: CDR1 SGHTA, CDR2 FQGNSA. The CDR3 loop is CASSKSLAGGADTQYF. CDR3 nucleotides: TGTGCCAGCAGCAAGAGCCTAGCGGGGGGCGCGGATACGCAGTATTTT. Supplemented by reference TRBV7-2 and TRBJ2-3, the full variable domain reads GAGVSQSPSNKVTEKGKDVELRCDPISGHTALYWYRQSLGQGLEFLIYFQGNSAPDKSGLPSDRFSAERTGGSVSTLTIQRTQQEDSAVYLCASSKSLAGGADTQYFGPGTRLTVL.

The chain carries TRBV7-2 and TRBJ2-3, with TRBD2 identical over 9 bases. CDR3 length: 16 amino acids. CDR1 is SGHTA and CDR2 is FQGNSA in the germline V gene. The junction had 7 bases not matched to a gene; V was cut back by 1 base and J by 5 bases. The CDR3 DNA is TGTGCCAGCAGCTTAGGCATCGGAGCGGGGGGAGATACGCAGTATTTT. Its protein product is CASSLGIGAGGDTQYF.